This is a list of T cell receptor beta chains from one sample in a study of T cell clones after liver transplantation. Only in-frame clones appear in the TCRdb table, and some are missing; sequencing was by immunoSEQ multiplex PCR. The data contain roughly 55,000 clones, more than 65% of them seen just once; the ten biggest clones take up around 9.5%. Sequenced material: CD4+ T cells from blood, taken approximately 54 months after liver transplant. Source of these receptors: a human patient who received a liver transplant. Certain T cells may be donor cells from the graft. The CDR3 runs from the conserved cysteine through the conserved F or W. The D gene is left open where the match is weak. Some rows mark clone size as missing; the rest say once, few, many or name a class of expanded clone.

size: -
D: TRBD1
J: TRBJ2-7
V: TRBV11-2
CDR3: CASMGQATYEQYF
DNA: TGTGCCAGCATGGGACAGGCAACCTACGAGCAGTACTTC

size: -
D: -
J: TRBJ2-7
V: TRBV15
CDR3: CATSKGGQSYEQYF
DNA: TGTGCCACCAGCAAGGGGGGGCAATCCTACGAGCAGTACTTC

size: medium-sized
D: -
J: TRBJ1-2
V: TRBV21-1
CDR3: CASSKETRTESSYGYTF
DNA: TGTGCCAGCAGCAAAGAAACCAGGACAGAATCGTCCTATGGCTACACCTTC

size: -
D: -
J: TRBJ2-3
V: TRBV2
CDR3: CASSVVGGTQYF
DNA: TGTGCCAGCAGTGTTGTGGGAGGTACGCAGTATTTT

size: -
D: -
J: TRBJ1-4
V: TRBV6-5
CDR3: CASSDTGLNEKLFF
DNA: TGTGCCAGCAGTGATACGGGACTCAATGAAAAACTGTTTTTT

size: -
D: -
J: TRBJ2-2
V: TRBV10-3
CDR3: CAISEGALTGELFF
DNA: TGTGCCATCAGTGAGGGGGCGTTGACCGGGGAGCTGTTTTTT

size: once
D: TRBD1
J: TRBJ2-2
V: TRBV2
CDR3: CASSPDRAAGELFF
DNA: TGTGCCAGCAGTCCGGACAGGGCGGCCGGGGAGCTGTTTTTT

size: once
D: -
J: TRBJ1-1
V: TRBV28
CDR3: CASSLGGRMVNTEAFF
DNA: TGTGCCAGCAGTTTAGGCGGCAGGATGGTGAACACTGAAGCTTTCTTT

size: -
D: -
J: TRBJ1-1
V: TRBV5-1
CDR3: CASSKDGPNTEAFF
DNA: TGCGCCAGCAGCAAGGACGGACCGAACACTGAAGCTTTCTTT

size: -
D: TRBD1
J: TRBJ2-7
V: TRBV19
CDR3: CASSDRASYEQYF
DNA: TGTGCCAGTAGTGACAGGGCCTCCTACGAGCAGTACTTC

size: -
D: -
J: TRBJ2-1
V: TRBV29-1
CDR3: CSVVRDSYNEQFF
DNA: TGCAGCGTTGTCAGGGACTCCTACAATGAGCAGTTCTTC

size: -
D: -
J: TRBJ1-6
V: TRBV5-4
CDR3: CASSLGGAGNSPLHF
DNA: TGTGCCAGCAGCTTGGGAGGCGCGGGGAATTCACCCCTCCACTTT

size: -
D: -
J: TRBJ1-4
V: TRBV13
CDR3: CASSRGGGPWEKLFF
DNA: TGTGCCAGCAGCCGCGGCGGGGGGCCATGGGAAAAACTGTTTTTT

size: -
D: -
J: TRBJ1-6
V: TRBV7-2
CDR3: CASSLGFVGSPLHF
DNA: TGTGCCAGCAGCCTCGGATTCGTGGGTTCACCCCTCCACTTT

size: -
D: TRBD1
J: TRBJ2-4
V: TRBV7-3
CDR3: CASSQNPGQGNIQYF
DNA: TGTGCCAGCAGCCAAAATCCGGGACAGGGAAACATTCAGTACTTC

size: -
D: TRBD1
J: TRBJ1-5
V: TRBV7-8
CDR3: CASSPSWGTGNNQPQHF
DNA: TGTGCCAGCAGCCCGAGTTGGGGGACAGGGAACAATCAGCCCCAGCATTTT

size: few
D: -
J: TRBJ1-1
V: TRBV7-9
CDR3: CASSFNMNTEAFF
DNA: TGTGCCAGCAGCTTTAATATGAACACTGAAGCTTTCTTT

size: few
D: TRBD1
J: TRBJ1-2
V: TRBV27
CDR3: CASSLGDTGAPYGYTF
DNA: TGTGCCAGCAGTTTAGGAGACACAGGGGCTCCCTATGGCTACACCTTC

size: -
D: -
J: TRBJ1-6
V: TRBV5-4
CDR3: CASSLGDNSPLHF
DNA: TGTGCCAGCAGCTTGGGGGATAATTCACCCCTCCACTTT

size: -
D: TRBD1
J: TRBJ1-6
V: TRBV27
CDR3: CASSLSTGGNNSPLHF
DNA: TGTGCCAGCAGTTTATCTACAGGGGGGAATAATTCACCCCTCCACTTT

size: -
D: TRBD1
J: TRBJ1-4
V: TRBV10-3
CDR3: CAISDSTGTNEKLFF
DNA: TGTGCCATCAGTGACTCGACAGGGACTAATGAAAAACTGTTTTTT

size: -
D: TRBD1
J: TRBJ2-5
V: TRBV11-2
CDR3: CASSPGTGGAGETQYF
DNA: TGTGCCAGCAGCCCCGGGACAGGGGGCGCGGGGGAGACCCAGTACTTC

size: -
D: TRBD2
J: TRBJ2-7
V: TRBV7-8
CDR3: CASSFPRTSGGVASYEQYF
DNA: TGTGCCAGCAGCTTTCCGAGGACTAGCGGGGGGGTGGCCTCCTACGAGCAGTACTTC

size: -
D: TRBD1
J: TRBJ1-3
V: TRBV11-3
CDR3: CASSSGTGITGNTIYF
DNA: TGTGCCAGCAGCTCCGGGACAGGGATTACCGGAAACACCATATATTTT

size: few
D: TRBD1
J: TRBJ2-7
V: TRBV10-2
CDR3: CASSGQGFSSYEQYF
DNA: TGCGCCAGCAGTGGACAGGGGTTCAGCTCCTACGAGCAGTACTTC

size: few
D: -
J: TRBJ2-1
V: TRBV11-2
CDR3: CASSLDRTVREQFF
DNA: TGTGCCAGCAGCTTAGATCGGACGGTCCGTGAGCAGTTCTTC

size: -
D: -
J: TRBJ1-6
V: TRBV25-1
CDR3: CASSESSSYNSPLHF
DNA: TGTGCCAGCAGTGAATCTAGCTCCTATAATTCACCCCTCCACTTT

size: -
D: TRBD1
J: TRBJ1-4
V: TRBV6-5
CDR3: CASGTVDEKLFF
DNA: TGTGCCAGCGGGACAGTAGACGAAAAACTGTTTTTT

size: -
D: -
J: TRBJ2-1
V: TRBV18
CDR3: CASSPTGHEQFF
DNA: TGTGCCAGCTCACCTACAGGGCATGAGCAGTTCTTC

size: medium-sized
D: TRBD1
J: TRBJ1-5
V: TRBV2
CDR3: CASSQLQGTGAQPQHF
DNA: TGTGCCAGCAGCCAACTACAGGGCACAGGGGCTCAGCCCCAGCATTTT

size: few
D: TRBD1
J: TRBJ1-5
V: TRBV6-6
CDR3: CASRPTSTGGNQPQHF
DNA: TGTGCCAGCAGACCCACCTCGACAGGGGGCAATCAGCCCCAGCATTTT

size: -
D: TRBD1
J: TRBJ1-1
V: TRBV5-4
CDR3: CASSFPTGGLNTEAFF
DNA: TGTGCCAGCAGCTTCCCGACAGGGGGCTTGAACACTGAAGCTTTCTTT

size: once
D: -
J: TRBJ1-4
V: TRBV30
CDR3: CAWSVPGPTNEKLFF
DNA: TGTGCCTGGAGTGTACCGGGTCCAACTAATGAAAAACTGTTTTTT

size: few
D: -
J: TRBJ1-2
V: TRBV28
CDR3: CASSLLGSNYGYTF
DNA: TGTGCCAGCAGTTTATTAGGATCTAACTATGGCTACACCTTC

size: few
D: -
J: TRBJ1-2
V: TRBV2
CDR3: CASSVSGIYGYTF
DNA: TGTGCCAGCAGTGTAAGTGGGATCTATGGCTACACCTTC

size: -
D: -
J: TRBJ1-1
V: TRBV19
CDR3: CASSIEGGHDEAFF
DNA: TGTGCCAGTAGTATAGAGGGGGGGCATGATGAAGCTTTCTTT

size: -
D: -
J: TRBJ2-5
V: TRBV7-2
CDR3: CASSSQTQSAETQYF
DNA: TGTGCCAGCAGCTCCCAAACCCAATCGGCCGAGACCCAGTACTTC

size: -
D: TRBD1
J: TRBJ1-2
V: TRBV7-9
CDR3: CASAENPGTGLPYGYTF
DNA: TGTGCCAGCGCCGAAAATCCCGGGACAGGGTTGCCCTATGGCTACACCTTC

size: -
D: TRBD2
J: TRBJ2-5
V: TRBV4-1
CDR3: CASSLAVAGIQETQYF
DNA: TGCGCCAGCAGCCTCGCGGTAGCGGGGATCCAAGAGACCCAGTACTTC

size: -
D: -
J: TRBJ2-1
V: TRBV5-8
CDR3: CASSLKFPGESYNEQFF
DNA: TGTGCCAGCAGCTTGAAGTTCCCCGGTGAGTCCTACAATGAGCAGTTCTTC

size: -
D: -
J: TRBJ2-1
V: TRBV14
CDR3: CASSQAQGAYNEQFF
DNA: TGTGCCAGCAGCCAAGCTCAAGGGGCTTACAATGAGCAGTTCTTC

size: -
D: -
J: TRBJ2-5
V: TRBV28
CDR3: CASSFGAGRETQYF
DNA: -

size: -
D: -
J: TRBJ2-7
V: TRBV6-5
CDR3: CASSGSYEQYF
DNA: TGTGCCAGCAGTGGTAGTTACGAGCAGTACTTC

size: -
D: TRBD2
J: TRBJ2-3
V: TRBV7-9
CDR3: CASSERGLTDTQYF
DNA: TGTGCCAGCTCCGAGCGGGGCCTCACAGATACGCAGTATTTT

size: -
D: -
J: TRBJ2-5
V: TRBV2
CDR3: CASSDGQEGEETQYF
DNA: TGTGCCAGCAGTGACGGACAGGAGGGGGAAGAGACCCAGTACTTC

size: -
D: -
J: TRBJ1-3
V: TRBV10-3
CDR3: CAISENLSGNTIYF
DNA: TGTGCCATCAGTGAGAACCTCTCTGGAAACACCATATATTTT

size: -
D: -
J: TRBJ1-4
V: TRBV14
CDR3: CASSQDPHWGADEKLFF
DNA: TGTGCCAGCAGCCAAGACCCGCACTGGGGGGCGGATGAAAAACTGTTTTTT

size: -
D: -
J: TRBJ1-6
V: TRBV6-6
CDR3: CASREGHGNSPLHF
DNA: TGTGCCAGCCGGGAGGGACATGGGAATTCACCCCTCCACTTT

size: -
D: TRBD2
J: TRBJ2-7
V: TRBV7-9
CDR3: CASSSGLAGYEQYF
DNA: TGTGCCAGCAGCTCGGGACTAGCGGGGTACGAGCAGTACTTC

size: -
D: TRBD1
J: TRBJ2-5
V: TRBV2
CDR3: CASSEALQGEETQYF
DNA: TGTGCCAGCAGTGAAGCGCTTCAGGGGGAAGAGACCCAGTACTTC

size: -
D: -
J: TRBJ2-5
V: TRBV7-9
CDR3: CASSLQNQETQYF
DNA: TGTGCCAGCAGCTTACAGAACCAAGAGACCCAGTACTTC

size: -
D: TRBD1
J: TRBJ1-4
V: TRBV5-1
CDR3: CASSDTGATNEKLFF
DNA: TGCGCCAGCAGCGATACAGGGGCCACTAATGAAAAACTGTTTTTT

size: -
D: -
J: TRBJ1-1
V: TRBV6-1
CDR3: CAGMGDNTEAFF
DNA: TGTGCGGGCATGGGAGACAACACTGAAGCCTTCTTT

size: -
D: TRBD1
J: TRBJ2-7
V: TRBV4-1
CDR3: CASSQVGQTDYEQYF
DNA: TGCGCCAGCAGCCAAGTGGGACAGACGGACTACGAGCAGTACTTC

size: -
D: -
J: TRBJ1-5
V: TRBV6-4
CDR3: CASSDFWGDQPQHF
DNA: TGTGCCAGCAGTGACTTTTGGGGAGATCAGCCCCAGCATTTT

size: -
D: TRBD1
J: TRBJ1-2
V: TRBV5-1
CDR3: CASSLGQGKGYTF
DNA: TGCGCCAGCAGCTTGGGACAGGGTAAAGGCTACACCTTC

size: -
D: -
J: TRBJ2-7
V: TRBV7-9
CDR3: CASSLTGQSSYEQYF
DNA: TGTGCCAGCAGCTTAACTGGGCAGAGCTCCTACGAGCAGTACTTC

size: -
D: TRBD1
J: TRBJ2-1
V: TRBV29-1
CDR3: CSVRGDRGTNNEQFF
DNA: TGCAGCGTCCGCGGGGACAGGGGAACCAACAATGAGCAGTTCTTC

size: -
D: -
J: TRBJ1-5
V: TRBV29-1
CDR3: CSVECGNQPQHF
DNA: TGCAGCGTTGAATGTGGGAATCAGCCCCAGCATTTT